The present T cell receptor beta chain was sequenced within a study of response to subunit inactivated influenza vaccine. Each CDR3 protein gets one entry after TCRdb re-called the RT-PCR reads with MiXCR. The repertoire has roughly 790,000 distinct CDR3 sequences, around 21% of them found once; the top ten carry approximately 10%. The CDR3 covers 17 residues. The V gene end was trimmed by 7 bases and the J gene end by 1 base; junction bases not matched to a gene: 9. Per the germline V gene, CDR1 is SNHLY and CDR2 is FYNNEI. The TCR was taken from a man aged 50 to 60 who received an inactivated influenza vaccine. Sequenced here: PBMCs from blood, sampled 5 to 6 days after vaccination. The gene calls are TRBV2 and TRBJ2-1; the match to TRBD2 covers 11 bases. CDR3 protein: CASTRSASGRSYNEQFF. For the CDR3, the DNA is TGTGCCAGCACCAGGTCGGCTAGCGGGAGGTCCTACAATGAGCAGTTCTTC. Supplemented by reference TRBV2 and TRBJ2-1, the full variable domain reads EPEVTQTPSHQVTQMGQEVILRCVPISNHLYFYWYRQILGQKVEFLVSFYNNEISEKSEIFDDQFSVERPDGSNFTLKIRSTKLEDSAMYFCASTRSASGRSYNEQFFGPGTRLTVL.